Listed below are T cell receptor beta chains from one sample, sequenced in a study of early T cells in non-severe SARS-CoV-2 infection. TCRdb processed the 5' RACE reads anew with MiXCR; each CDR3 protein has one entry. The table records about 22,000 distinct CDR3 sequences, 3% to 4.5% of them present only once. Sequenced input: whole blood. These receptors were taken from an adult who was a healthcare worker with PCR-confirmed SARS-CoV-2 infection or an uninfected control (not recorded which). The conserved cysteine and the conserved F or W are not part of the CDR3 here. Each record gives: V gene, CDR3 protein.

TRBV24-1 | ATSDSKDTKETQY
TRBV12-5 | ASAGQANSGNTIY
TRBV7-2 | ASSSTDEQF
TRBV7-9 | ASSQDTKNTEAF
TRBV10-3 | AISEGTSSYNEQF
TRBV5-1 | ASSPGTDQPQH
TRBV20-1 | SARQGVNQPQH
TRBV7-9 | ASSGGVYYEQY
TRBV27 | ASSLLPPHVGGYT
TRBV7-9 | ASSLGLAGYRGNEQF
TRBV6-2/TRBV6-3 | ASSEGRAGWKDTQY
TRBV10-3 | AISGHSNQPQH
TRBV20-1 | SARLANTDTQY
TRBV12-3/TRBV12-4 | ASSFEGDTQY
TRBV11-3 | ASSSRQRHNEQF
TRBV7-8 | ASSLEVGGAFQETQY
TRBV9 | ASSETSGRGETQY
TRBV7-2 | ASSLATSTDTQY
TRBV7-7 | ASSTGTASTDTQY
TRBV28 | ASSLWGGRSYEQY
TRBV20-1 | SATENGYEQY
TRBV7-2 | ASSLPSGPYEQY
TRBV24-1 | ATSDPDTKGNEQF
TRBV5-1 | ASSRGTGTDTQY
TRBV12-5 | ASGLGSTRLSDTQY
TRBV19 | ASSIKGSNQPQH
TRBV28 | ASSLSGQGQY
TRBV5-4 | ASSFNSLGEQY
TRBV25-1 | ASSEPGQAFTEAF
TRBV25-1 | ASSGTGAHGYT
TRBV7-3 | ASSLGTGELF